These T cell receptor beta chains were read from a single sample in a study of read filtering for tumor transcriptome and immune sequencing. MiXCR was run by TCRdb on the reads, yielding one entry per CDR3 protein. The sample contains 40,000 or so distinct CDR3 sequences, about 15% of which appear only once. Sequencing input: a population of CD138-negative cells sorted from bone marrow. These receptor sequences come from a donor aged 40 or older with multiple myeloma. CDR3s include the opening cysteine and the closing phenylalanine or tryptophan. A D gene is named only where the DNA matches it firmly. Size tells how often a clone was seen (once, few, many) or the class of an expanded clone, and some rows leave it out.

cdr3_nt: TGTGCCAGCAGTGAAGGGGTAGACACCGGGGAGCTGTTTTTT
cdr3_aa: CASSEGVDTGELFF
clone_size: many
d_call: .
cdr3_length: 14
v_call: TRBV2
j_call: TRBJ2-2

cdr3_nt: TGCAGTGCTTTCCAGACGAACACCGGGGAGCTGTTTTTT
cdr3_aa: CSAFQTNTGELFF
clone_size: many
d_call: .
cdr3_length: 13
v_call: TRBV20-1
j_call: TRBJ2-2

cdr3_nt: TGTGCCAGCAGGGGGACAGCCGGGGGGCCCCTCCACTTT
cdr3_aa: CASRGTAGGPLHF
clone_size: many
d_call: TRBD1
cdr3_length: 13
v_call: TRBV12-3/TRBV12-4
j_call: TRBJ1-6

cdr3_nt: TGCAGCGTCGAGGGGACTCACGGTAATGAGCAGTTCTTC
cdr3_aa: CSVEGTHGNEQFF
clone_size: medium-sized
d_call: .
cdr3_length: 13
v_call: TRBV29-1
j_call: TRBJ2-1

cdr3_nt: TGCAGTGCTAGAGGAACCCGGGCCGATCAGCCCCAGCATTTT
cdr3_aa: CSARGTRADQPQHF
clone_size: many
d_call: .
cdr3_length: 14
v_call: TRBV20-1
j_call: TRBJ1-5

cdr3_nt: TGTGCCAGCAGCTCACTAGCGGATACGCAGTATTTT
cdr3_aa: CASSSLADTQYF
clone_size: many
d_call: TRBD2
cdr3_length: 12
v_call: TRBV7-2
j_call: TRBJ2-3

cdr3_nt: TGTGCCAGCAGCCACAATCAGGGGGCACGGGAGCAGTACTTC
cdr3_aa: CASSHNQGAREQYF
clone_size: many
d_call: TRBD1
cdr3_length: 14
v_call: TRBV3-1
j_call: TRBJ2-7

cdr3_nt: TGTGCCAGCAGTATAGGCAGGTATTCAGGGGCCAACGTCCTGACTTTC
cdr3_aa: CASSIGRYSGANVLTF
clone_size: few
d_call: .
cdr3_length: 16
v_call: TRBV6-2/TRBV6-3
j_call: TRBJ2-6

cdr3_nt: TGTGCCAGCAGTTCGTCGGGACAGGGTAATCAGCCCCAGCATTTT
cdr3_aa: CASSSSGQGNQPQHF
clone_size: many
d_call: TRBD1
cdr3_length: 15
v_call: TRBV28
j_call: TRBJ1-5

cdr3_nt: TGTGCCAGCAACAGAGGGCTTGAGACCCAGTACTTC
cdr3_aa: CASNRGLETQYF
clone_size: many
d_call: .
cdr3_length: 12
v_call: TRBV28
j_call: TRBJ2-5

cdr3_nt: TGCGCCAGCAGCTTGGGGGTCCAAAAGAACACCGGGGAGCTGTTTTTT
cdr3_aa: CASSLGVQKNTGELFF
clone_size: many
d_call: .
cdr3_length: 16
v_call: TRBV5-1
j_call: TRBJ2-2

cdr3_nt: TGTGCCAGCAGTTCCTCGGGGTCGGGGGCCCGAGAGACCCAGTACTTC
cdr3_aa: CASSSSGSGARETQYF
clone_size: .
d_call: .
cdr3_length: 16
v_call: TRBV28
j_call: TRBJ2-5

cdr3_nt: TGCGCCAGCAGCTTGGGGAGCCACTCCTACGAGCAGTACTTC
cdr3_aa: CASSLGSHSYEQYF
clone_size: many
d_call: .
cdr3_length: 14
v_call: TRBV5-1
j_call: TRBJ2-7

cdr3_nt: TGCGCCAGCAGCTTAATCGAGAATTCACCCCTCCACTTT
cdr3_aa: CASSLIENSPLHF
clone_size: many
d_call: .
cdr3_length: 13
v_call: TRBV5-1
j_call: TRBJ1-6

cdr3_nt: TGTGCCAGCAGCTTAGTTTCAGGGTCACCGGACAATGAGCAGTTCTTC
cdr3_aa: CASSLVSGSPDNEQFF
clone_size: medium-sized
d_call: .
cdr3_length: 16
v_call: TRBV7-2
j_call: TRBJ2-1

cdr3_nt: TGTGCCAGCAGCCACTCAGGCCTTGCGGTTGAGACCCAGTACTTC
cdr3_aa: CASSHSGLAVETQYF
clone_size: few
d_call: .
cdr3_length: 15
v_call: TRBV6-5
j_call: TRBJ2-5

cdr3_nt: TGTGCCAGCAGCCAAAGGCAGGTTAATGAGCAGTTCTTC
cdr3_aa: CASSQRQVNEQFF
clone_size: many
d_call: .
cdr3_length: 13
v_call: TRBV7-9
j_call: TRBJ2-1

cdr3_nt: TGTGCCAGCAGTTTAAGCGGTCTAACCCTAGCCGGTGAGCAGTTCTTC
cdr3_aa: CASSLSGLTLAGEQFF
clone_size: many
d_call: .
cdr3_length: 16
v_call: TRBV28
j_call: TRBJ2-1

cdr3_nt: TGTGCCAGCAGTATCGTCCCGGGACTAGCGGGGGGATTCAAAGAGACCCAGTACTTC
cdr3_aa: CASSIVPGLAGGFKETQYF
clone_size: many
d_call: TRBD2
cdr3_length: 19
v_call: TRBV28
j_call: TRBJ2-5

cdr3_nt: TGTGCCAGCAGCTCTAGCGGGGTCGTCAATGAGCAGTTCTTC
cdr3_aa: CASSSSGVVNEQFF
clone_size: many
d_call: TRBD2
cdr3_length: 14
v_call: TRBV7-9
j_call: TRBJ2-1

cdr3_nt: TGTGCCAGCAGCCGGGACAGTTACTCTGGAAACACCATATATTTT
cdr3_aa: CASSRDSYSGNTIYF
clone_size: .
d_call: TRBD1
cdr3_length: 15
v_call: TRBV11-2
j_call: TRBJ1-3

cdr3_nt: TGCGCCAGCAGGATGGACTCTGGGGCCAACGTCCTGACTTTC
cdr3_aa: CASRMDSGANVLTF
clone_size: many
d_call: .
cdr3_length: 14
v_call: TRBV5-1
j_call: TRBJ2-6

cdr3_nt: TGCGCCAGCAGCTTAAAAGACCGGAACAGGGTGGCCTACTCCTACGAGCAGTACTTC
cdr3_aa: CASSLKDRNRVAYSYEQYF
clone_size: .
d_call: .
cdr3_length: 19
v_call: TRBV5-1
j_call: TRBJ2-7

cdr3_nt: TGTGCCAGCTCATATAGCGGGGGCACAGATACGCAGTATTTT
cdr3_aa: CASSYSGGTDTQYF
clone_size: many
d_call: TRBD2
cdr3_length: 14
v_call: TRBV18
j_call: TRBJ2-3

cdr3_nt: TGTGCCAGCTCACCACCGGACAGAGCTTCGGAGACCCAGTACTTC
cdr3_aa: CASSPPDRASETQYF
clone_size: many
d_call: .
cdr3_length: 15
v_call: TRBV18
j_call: TRBJ2-5

cdr3_nt: TGCGCCAGCAGCTTGGATACAGCGGGTGCAGGCTACACCTTC
cdr3_aa: CASSLDTAGAGYTF
clone_size: many
d_call: .
cdr3_length: 14
v_call: TRBV5-1
j_call: TRBJ1-2

cdr3_nt: TGTGCCAGCAGCGCGGGACAGGCTACCTACGAGCAGTACTTC
cdr3_aa: CASSAGQATYEQYF
clone_size: many
d_call: TRBD1
cdr3_length: 14
v_call: TRBV7-2
j_call: TRBJ2-7

cdr3_nt: TGTGCCAGCAGTTCGCTCGGACAGGGAGACACTGAAGCTTTCTTT
cdr3_aa: CASSSLGQGDTEAFF
clone_size: many
d_call: TRBD1
cdr3_length: 15
v_call: TRBV7-9
j_call: TRBJ1-1

cdr3_nt: TGTGCCAGCAGCAGCGACACATACCCGATCTACGAGCAGTACTTC
cdr3_aa: CASSSDTYPIYEQYF
clone_size: .
d_call: .
cdr3_length: 15
v_call: TRBV5-6
j_call: TRBJ2-7

cdr3_nt: TGCAGCGTTGAAAGCGCAGGGGGGGAGATCTATGGCTACACCTTC
cdr3_aa: CSVESAGGEIYGYTF
clone_size: many
d_call: TRBD1
cdr3_length: 15
v_call: TRBV29-1
j_call: TRBJ1-2

cdr3_nt: TGTGCCAGCAGCCCCGGGACTAGCGGTAACAATGAGCAGTTCTTC
cdr3_aa: CASSPGTSGNNEQFF
clone_size: many
d_call: TRBD2
cdr3_length: 15
v_call: TRBV11-2
j_call: TRBJ2-1

cdr3_nt: TGTGCCAGCAGTCCCCCTCGTCAGGCAAACACCGGGGAGCTGTTTTTT
cdr3_aa: CASSPPRQANTGELFF
clone_size: many
d_call: .
cdr3_length: 16
v_call: TRBV28
j_call: TRBJ2-2

cdr3_nt: TGTGCCAGCAGTTACACAACAGGGGACGAGCAGTACTTC
cdr3_aa: CASSYTTGDEQYF
clone_size: few
d_call: TRBD1
cdr3_length: 13
v_call: TRBV6-6
j_call: TRBJ2-7

cdr3_nt: TGCAGCGTGGGACAGGGGGTTGGATACGAGCAGTACTTC
cdr3_aa: CSVGQGVGYEQYF
clone_size: many
d_call: TRBD1
cdr3_length: 13
v_call: TRBV29-1
j_call: TRBJ2-7

cdr3_nt: TGTGCCAGCAGTCCGGACCCGGCGAAAGTAACCGATATATTCTCTGGGGCCAACGTCCTGACTTTC
cdr3_aa: CASSPDPAKVTDIFSGANVLTF
clone_size: many
d_call: .
cdr3_length: 22
v_call: TRBV27
j_call: TRBJ2-6

cdr3_nt: TGCGCCAGCAGCCAAGATGTTGACAGAGATTCCTACAATGAGCAGTTCTTC
cdr3_aa: CASSQDVDRDSYNEQFF
clone_size: .
d_call: .
cdr3_length: 17
v_call: TRBV4-3
j_call: TRBJ2-1

cdr3_nt: TGCAGCGTTGAATCAGTTGGGGAGACCCAGTACTTC
cdr3_aa: CSVESVGETQYF
clone_size: many
d_call: .
cdr3_length: 12
v_call: TRBV29-1
j_call: TRBJ2-5

cdr3_nt: TGTGCCGTCCGAAAGAACACTGGAACTTTCTTT
cdr3_aa: CAVRKNTGTFF
clone_size: .
d_call: .
cdr3_length: 11
v_call: TRBV7-9
j_call: TRBJ1-1

cdr3_nt: TGTGCCAGCAGTCCCGCGAACCCTCGGCGCTATGGCTACACCTTC
cdr3_aa: CASSPANPRRYGYTF
clone_size: medium-sized
d_call: .
cdr3_length: 15
v_call: TRBV6-6
j_call: TRBJ1-2

cdr3_nt: TGCGCCAGCAGCCTTAGCGGTACGACTGGGGCCAACGTCCTGACTTTC
cdr3_aa: CASSLSGTTGANVLTF
clone_size: once
d_call: .
cdr3_length: 16
v_call: TRBV5-1
j_call: TRBJ2-6

cdr3_nt: TGTGCCAGCAGCCTTCTAAAGGGGGCCAACGCTTTCTTT
cdr3_aa: CASSLLKGANAFF
clone_size: many
d_call: TRBD1
cdr3_length: 13
v_call: TRBV27
j_call: TRBJ1-1

cdr3_nt: TGTGCCAGCAAACAACAGGGGGCAAAAGGCTATGGCTACACCTTC
cdr3_aa: CASKQQGAKGYGYTF
clone_size: many
d_call: TRBD1
cdr3_length: 15
v_call: TRBV6-5
j_call: TRBJ1-2

cdr3_nt: TGTGCCACCAGCCGGCGGGGACAGGGAGGCTACGAGCAGTACTTC
cdr3_aa: CATSRRGQGGYEQYF
clone_size: few
d_call: TRBD1
cdr3_length: 15
v_call: TRBV15
j_call: TRBJ2-7

cdr3_nt: TGTGCCAGCAGGGGGACAGTGGCAGATACGCAGTATTTT
cdr3_aa: CASRGTVADTQYF
clone_size: .
d_call: TRBD1
cdr3_length: 13
v_call: TRBV11-1
j_call: TRBJ2-3

cdr3_nt: TGCGCCAGCAGTGCCACGCCCGGGAGAAACGAGCAGTACTTC
cdr3_aa: CASSATPGRNEQYF
clone_size: many
d_call: .
cdr3_length: 14
v_call: TRBV5-1
j_call: TRBJ2-7

cdr3_nt: TGCAGTGCAAGGACAGGGGGCCCGGAGACCCAGTACTTC
cdr3_aa: CSARTGGPETQYF
clone_size: many
d_call: TRBD1
cdr3_length: 13
v_call: TRBV20-1
j_call: TRBJ2-5

cdr3_nt: TGTGCCAGTAGTGCCCAGGGGGAGTTCGTCTATGGCTACACCTTC
cdr3_aa: CASSAQGEFVYGYTF
clone_size: .
d_call: TRBD1
cdr3_length: 15
v_call: TRBV19
j_call: TRBJ1-2

cdr3_nt: TGTGCCAGCAGCTTGGTTGCGACAGGGGCAGAGACCCAGTACTTC
cdr3_aa: CASSLVATGAETQYF
clone_size: many
d_call: TRBD1
cdr3_length: 15
v_call: TRBV5-5
j_call: TRBJ2-5

cdr3_nt: TGCAGCGTTGACCTTCAAAACATTCAGTACTTC
cdr3_aa: CSVDLQNIQYF
clone_size: many
d_call: .
cdr3_length: 11
v_call: TRBV29-1
j_call: TRBJ2-4

cdr3_nt: TGCAGCATAGGGGATTCGGGCGGGGAGCTGTTTTTT
cdr3_aa: CSIGDSGGELFF
clone_size: .
d_call: .
cdr3_length: 12
v_call: TRBV29-1
j_call: TRBJ2-2

cdr3_nt: TGTGCCAGCAGTTCCGGGACTAGCGGGGGGCCCGGGGAGACCCAGTACTTC
cdr3_aa: CASSSGTSGGPGETQYF
clone_size: many
d_call: TRBD2
cdr3_length: 17
v_call: TRBV12-3/TRBV12-4
j_call: TRBJ2-5

cdr3_nt: TGTGCCAGCAGTTACTTAGCTTTAGGGGGTTACGAGCAGTACTTC
cdr3_aa: CASSYLALGGYEQYF
clone_size: many
d_call: .
cdr3_length: 15
v_call: TRBV6-5
j_call: TRBJ2-7

cdr3_nt: TGTGCCAGCAGTGAACAGGGGGCCGCGAACACTGAAGCTTTCTTT
cdr3_aa: CASSEQGAANTEAFF
clone_size: .
d_call: TRBD1
cdr3_length: 15
v_call: TRBV2
j_call: TRBJ1-1

cdr3_nt: TGTGCCAGCAGCCCCGACAGGTCCAGGTACAATGAGCAGTTCTTC
cdr3_aa: CASSPDRSRYNEQFF
clone_size: many
d_call: .
cdr3_length: 15
v_call: TRBV6-2/TRBV6-3
j_call: TRBJ2-1

cdr3_nt: TGTGCCAGCAGTAACGCTGAGGCGTATAATTCACCCCTCCACTTT
cdr3_aa: CASSNAEAYNSPLHF
clone_size: many
d_call: .
cdr3_length: 15
v_call: TRBV12-3/TRBV12-4
j_call: TRBJ1-6

cdr3_nt: TGCAGTGCTAGAGATCTAGTGGGTTTCAGAGGAAATGAGCAGTTCTTC
cdr3_aa: CSARDLVGFRGNEQFF
clone_size: many
d_call: .
cdr3_length: 16
v_call: TRBV20-1
j_call: TRBJ2-1